The rows below give T cell receptor beta chains drawn from one sample of a study of cytomegalovirus exposure and HLA in healthy donors. TCRdb's table, derived via immunoSEQ multiplex PCR, lists solely in-frame clones and lacks some. The sample contains 200,000 to 250,000 clones, almost 85% of which appear only once. The specimen was PBMCs. The receptors shown here come from a woman aged 40 to 50 in good health and CMV-seronegative. The CDR3 runs from the conserved cysteine through the conserved F or W. The order of the fields is V gene, D gene, clone size, J gene, CDR3 protein, CDR3 DNA. A D gene is named only where the DNA matches it firmly. Only part of the rows carry a size: once, few, many, or a class if the clone is expanded.

TRBV27,-,-,TRBJ2-7,CASSLLDRTYEQYF,TGTGCCAGCAGTTTACTGGACAGAACCTACGAGCAGTACTTC
TRBV19,TRBD1,-,TRBJ1-2,CASSSRLRTGNYGYTF,TGTGCCAGTTCCTCGAGGTTGAGGACAGGGAACTATGGCTACACCTTC
TRBV19,-,-,TRBJ2-3,CASTPGATSTDTQYF,TGTGCCAGTACGCCAGGGGCAACTAGCACAGATACGCAGTATTTT
TRBV5-4,-,-,TRBJ1-2,CASSSRDFLNYGYTF,TGTGCCAGCAGCTCCCGGGACTTTCTAAACTATGGCTACACCTTC
TRBV6-4,-,-,TRBJ1-1,CASSVDRPTRATEAFF,TGTGCCAGCAGTGTGGACAGACCTACCCGAGCTACTGAAGCTTTCTTT
TRBV5-1,TRBD1,-,TRBJ2-3,CASSLGDRGPLSTDTQYF,TGCGCCAGCAGCTTGGGGGACAGGGGTCCCTTAAGCACAGATACGCAGTATTTT
TRBV30,-,-,TRBJ1-2,CAWGRQSHFRGGYTF,TGTGCCTGGGGTCGACAGTCCCATTTTCGAGGTGGCTACACCTTC
TRBV18,TRBD1,-,TRBJ1-1,CASSPAGGLNTEAFF,TGTGCCAGCTCACCCGCAGGGGGCTTGAACACTGAAGCTTTCTTT
TRBV6-1,TRBD1,-,TRBJ1-6,CASSDPGQGDSPLHF,TGTGCCAGCAGTGATCCGGGACAGGGTGATTCACCCCTCCACTTT
TRBV4-1,TRBD2,-,TRBJ2-5,CASSQPERGQAQETQYF,TGCGCCAGCAGCCAACCCGAGCGGGGGCAGGCACAAGAGACCCAGTACTTC
TRBV6-1,-,many,TRBJ1-5,CASGMGRVNQPQHF,TGTGCCAGCGGTATGGGGAGAGTTAATCAGCCCCAGCATTTT
TRBV5-1,-,-,TRBJ1-1,CASSDGTDWMNTEAFF,TGCGCCAGCAGCGACGGGACTGACTGGATGAACACTGAAGCTTTCTTT
TRBV4-3,-,once,TRBJ1-5,CASSQDWGEQPQHF,TGCGCCAGCAGCCAAGATTGGGGAGAACAGCCCCAGCATTTT
TRBV5-8,TRBD1,-,TRBJ1-5,CASSLEGQAYSNQPQHF,TGTGCCAGCAGCTTGGAAGGACAGGCCTATAGCAATCAGCCCCAGCATTTT
TRBV29-1,TRBD1,-,TRBJ2-5,CSVGQGKETQYF,TGCAGCGTAGGACAGGGGAAAGAGACCCAGTACTTC
TRBV13,TRBD2,-,TRBJ2-3,CASSDVAGTDTQYF,TGTGCCAGCAGCGACGTAGCGGGAACAGATACGCAGTATTTT
TRBV30,TRBD1,-,TRBJ1-2,CACGTVEKRYGYTF,TGTGCCTGTGGGACAGTGGAGAAGCGGTATGGCTACACCTTC
TRBV18,TRBD1,-,TRBJ1-2,CASSRTTGGHSNANYGYTF,TGTGCCAGCTCCCGTACTACAGGGGGCCATTCGAATGCCAACTATGGCTACACCTTC
TRBV14,-,-,TRBJ1-4,CASSQQLGEKLFF,TGTGCCAGCAGCCAACAGCTCGGGGAAAAACTGTTTTTT
TRBV5-1,TRBD2,-,TRBJ2-5,CASSLEGRGGVETQYF,TGCGCCAGCAGCTTGGAGGGGCGGGGGGGCGTGGAGACCCAGTACTTC
TRBV7-6,-,few,TRBJ2-3,CASSVGLFTDTQYF,TGTGCCAGCAGCGTAGGACTGTTCACAGATACGCAGTATTTT
TRBV6-8,TRBD1,-,TRBJ2-7,CATNTVVERTGTGSYYEQYF,TGTGCCACCAACACGGTCGTCGAGAGAACCGGGACAGGGTCTTACTACGAGCAGTACTTC
TRBV5-1,TRBD1,-,TRBJ1-1,CASSVQGGGTEAFF,TGCGCCAGCAGCGTACAGGGGGGTGGCACTGAAGCTTTCTTT
TRBV9,-,-,TRBJ2-1,CASSETVHAYNEQFF,TGTGCCAGCAGCGAGACAGTTCATGCCTACAATGAGCAGTTCTTC
TRBV6-6,-,-,TRBJ2-3,CASSDHNRDADTQYF,TGTGCCAGCAGTGACCATAACAGGGATGCAGATACGCAGTATTTT
TRBV27,TRBD2,once,TRBJ2-1,CASSGGPSGVPNEQFF,TGTGCCAGCAGTGGGGGTCCTAGCGGGGTTCCCAATGAGCAGTTCTTC
TRBV9,TRBD1,-,TRBJ2-5,CASSPGQGARQETQYF,TGTGCCAGCAGCCCGGGACAGGGGGCGCGCCAAGAGACCCAGTACTTC
TRBV5-4,-,-,TRBJ1-1,CASSLAGGDTEAFF,TGTGCCAGCAGCTTGGCCGGAGGGGACACTGAAGCTTTCTTT
TRBV5-1,-,few,TRBJ2-6,CASSLGRGTRGANVLTF,TGCGCCAGCAGCTTGGGCCGCGGGACGCGTGGGGCCAACGTCCTGACTTTC